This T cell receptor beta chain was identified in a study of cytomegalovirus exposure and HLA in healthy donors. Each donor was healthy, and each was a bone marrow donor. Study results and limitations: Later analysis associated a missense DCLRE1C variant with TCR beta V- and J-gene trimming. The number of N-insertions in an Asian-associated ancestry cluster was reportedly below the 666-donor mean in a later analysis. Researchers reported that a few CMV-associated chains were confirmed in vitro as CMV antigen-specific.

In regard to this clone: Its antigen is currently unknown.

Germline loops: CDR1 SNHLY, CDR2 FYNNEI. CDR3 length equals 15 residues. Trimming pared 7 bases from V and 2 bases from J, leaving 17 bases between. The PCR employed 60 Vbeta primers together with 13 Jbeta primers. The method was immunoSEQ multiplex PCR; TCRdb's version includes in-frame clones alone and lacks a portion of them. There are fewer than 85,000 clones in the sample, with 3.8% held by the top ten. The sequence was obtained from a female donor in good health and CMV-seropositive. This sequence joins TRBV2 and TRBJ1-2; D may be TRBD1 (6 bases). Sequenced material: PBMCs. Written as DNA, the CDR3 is TGTGCCAGCAAGTACTCAGCAGGGGCCAACTATGGCTACACCTTC. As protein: CASKYSAGANYGYTF.